The T cell receptor (beta chain) under discussion was sequenced for a study of tumor-infiltrating lymphocytes in primary liver carcinoma. This clonotype is medium-sized in the sample. This CDR3 comprises 14 residues. V gave up 9 bases and J gave up 0 bases, with 14 bases separating them. The germline CDR1 and CDR2 sequences are MNHEY and SVGEGT. Constant-region priming of around 500 ng total RNA yielded TCR beta cDNA. Slightly modified ARM-PCR served as the procedure for the TCR beta libraries. These libraries came from three rounds of nested multiplex PCR. With TRBV1-TRBV30 forward primers and a C-beta reverse primer, the first two PCR rounds were run for 10 cycles each. A single record per CDR3 protein comes from TCRdb applying MiXCR to the multiplex PCR reads. The table has about 50,000 distinct CDR3 sequences, 70% to 80% seen once. Co-extraction of RNA and DNA was performed on about 20-33 mg of unsorted bulk tissue.

The sample taken for sequencing was liver tumor tissue from sampling region 5. Subset here: tumor region T5, tumor centre. This clonotype originated in a man between 40 and 49 years old with primary liver carcinoma and hepatitis B virus infection. V is TRBV6-2 or TRBV6-3 and J is TRBJ1-1; perhaps TRBD1 as D (6 bases). CDR3 in amino acids: CASRRGGMNTEAFF. The CDR3 DNA is TGTGCCAGTCGGCGAGGGGGGATGAACACTGAAGCTTTCTTT.